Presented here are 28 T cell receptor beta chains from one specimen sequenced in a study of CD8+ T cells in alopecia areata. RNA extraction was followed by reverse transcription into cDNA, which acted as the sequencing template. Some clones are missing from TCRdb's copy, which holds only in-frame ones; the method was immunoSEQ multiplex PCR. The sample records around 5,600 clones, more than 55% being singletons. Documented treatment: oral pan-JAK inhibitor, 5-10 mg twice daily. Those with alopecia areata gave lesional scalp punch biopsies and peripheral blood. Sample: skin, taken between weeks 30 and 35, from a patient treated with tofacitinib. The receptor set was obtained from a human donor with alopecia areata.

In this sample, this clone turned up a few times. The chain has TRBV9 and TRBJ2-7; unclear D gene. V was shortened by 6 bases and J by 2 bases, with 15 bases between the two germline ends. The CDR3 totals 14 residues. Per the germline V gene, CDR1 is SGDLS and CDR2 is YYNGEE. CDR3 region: CASTRSAGAYEQYF. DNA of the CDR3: TGTGCCAGCACCCGGTCGGCAGGTGCCTACGAGCAGTACTTC.

CDR3 region: CASSSAGNPGNQPQHF. As DNA, the CDR3 is TGTGCCAGTAGTAGTGCGGGGAATCCAGGCAATCAGCCCCAGCATTTT. V is TRBV19 and J is TRBJ1-5; no firm D call. The germline V and J ends were trimmed by 4 bases and 2 bases, with 15 bases remaining between them. The CDR3 covers 16 residues. CDR1 and CDR2 from the germline V gene are LNHDA and SQIVND (reference sequence).

CDR3 sequence (DNA): TGTGCCAGCAGCTTGGCCCTCGGGTCCGTCTACGAGCAGTACTTC. Its translation: CASSLALGSVYEQYF. The chain uses TRBV5-6 and TRBJ2-7; D not resolved. Trimming removed 0 bases from V and 3 bases from J, with 13 bases in between. This CDR3 is 15 amino acids long. From germline, CDR1 is SGHDT and CDR2 YYEEEE.

This CDR3 reads CASSEDGGSSYEQYF. The CDR3 DNA reads TGTGCCAGCAGTGAAGATGGGGGGAGCTCCTACGAGCAGTACTTC. The rearrangement uses TRBV6-1 and TRBJ2-5; D is perhaps TRBD2 (6 bases). The J call is uncertain, as TRBJ2-7 better fits the DNA end. CDR1 and CDR2 (germline): MNHNS, SASEGT. The CDR3 runs to 15 residues.

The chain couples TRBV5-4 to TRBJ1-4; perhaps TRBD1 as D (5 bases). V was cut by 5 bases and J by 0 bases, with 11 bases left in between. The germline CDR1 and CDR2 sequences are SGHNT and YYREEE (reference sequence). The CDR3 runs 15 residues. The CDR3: CASSPGDSTNEKLFF. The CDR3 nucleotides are TGTGCCAGCAGTCCGGGGGACTCAACTAATGAAAAACTGTTTTTT.

CDR3 in DNA: TGTGCTAGTGGTCCTTTGGGTGGGGAGCTGTTTTTT. It codes for CASGPLGGELFF. The genes are TRBV12-5 and TRBJ2-2; D remains ambiguous. CDR3 length: 12 residues. The V end lost 5 bases, the J end lost 8 bases, and 9 bases lay between the germline ends. CDR1 and CDR2 from the germline V gene are LGHNT and FRNRAP.

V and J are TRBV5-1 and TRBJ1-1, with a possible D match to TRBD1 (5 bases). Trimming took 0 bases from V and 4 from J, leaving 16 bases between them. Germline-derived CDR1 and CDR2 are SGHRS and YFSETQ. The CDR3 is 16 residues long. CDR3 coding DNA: TGCGCCAGCAGCTTGGGTATTTATGCAGGGACCACTGAAGCTTTCTTT. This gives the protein CASSLGIYAGTTEAFF.

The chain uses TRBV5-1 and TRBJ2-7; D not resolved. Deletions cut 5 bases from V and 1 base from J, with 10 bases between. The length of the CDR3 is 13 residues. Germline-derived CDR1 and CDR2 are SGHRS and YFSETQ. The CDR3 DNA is TGCGCCAGCAGTTCACCCAGGTCCTACGAGCAGTACTTC. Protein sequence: CASSSPRSYEQYF.

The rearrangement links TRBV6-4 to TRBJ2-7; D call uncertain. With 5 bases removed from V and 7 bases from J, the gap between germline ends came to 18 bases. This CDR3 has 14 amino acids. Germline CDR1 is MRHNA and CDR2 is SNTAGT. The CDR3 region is CASSRSALREEQYF. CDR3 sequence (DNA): TGTGCCAGCAGTAGGAGCGCCCTCCGAGAGGAGCAGTACTTC.

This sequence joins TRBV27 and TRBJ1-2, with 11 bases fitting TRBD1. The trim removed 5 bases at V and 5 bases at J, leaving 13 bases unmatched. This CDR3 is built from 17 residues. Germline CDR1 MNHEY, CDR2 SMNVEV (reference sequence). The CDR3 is CASSPRTGGVLNYGYTF. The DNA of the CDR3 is TGTGCCAGCAGTCCCCGGACAGGGGGCGTCTTAAATTATGGCTACACCTTC.

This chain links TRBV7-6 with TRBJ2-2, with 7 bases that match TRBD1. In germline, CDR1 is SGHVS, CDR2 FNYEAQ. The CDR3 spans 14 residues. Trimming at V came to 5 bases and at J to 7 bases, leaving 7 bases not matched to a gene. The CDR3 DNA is TGTGCCAGCAGCCGTACAGGGGCGAACGGGGAGCTGTTTTTT. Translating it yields CASSRTGANGELFF.

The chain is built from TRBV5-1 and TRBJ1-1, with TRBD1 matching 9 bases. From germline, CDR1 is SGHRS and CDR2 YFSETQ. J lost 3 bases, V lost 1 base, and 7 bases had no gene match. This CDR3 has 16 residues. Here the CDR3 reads CASSLRGDRGDTEAFF. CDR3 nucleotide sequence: TGCGCCAGCAGCTTGAGAGGTGACAGGGGGGACACTGAAGCTTTCTTT. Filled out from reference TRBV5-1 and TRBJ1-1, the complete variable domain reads KAGVTQTPRYLIKTRGQQVTLSCSPISGHRSVSWYQQTPGQGLQFLFEYFSETQRNKGNFPGRFSGRQFSNSRSEMNVSTLELGDSALYLCASSLRGDRGDTEAFFGQGTRLTVV.

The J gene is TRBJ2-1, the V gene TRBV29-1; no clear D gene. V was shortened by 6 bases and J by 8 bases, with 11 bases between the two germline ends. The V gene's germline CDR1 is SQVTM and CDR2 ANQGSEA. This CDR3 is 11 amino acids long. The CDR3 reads CSVGGGDEQFF. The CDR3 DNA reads TGCAGCGTGGGCGGTGGAGATGAGCAGTTCTTC.

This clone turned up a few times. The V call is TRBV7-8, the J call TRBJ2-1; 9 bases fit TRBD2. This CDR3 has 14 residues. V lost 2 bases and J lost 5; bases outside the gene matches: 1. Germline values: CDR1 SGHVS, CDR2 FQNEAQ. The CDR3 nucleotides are TGTGCCAGCAGCTTATTAGCGGGGGACAATGAGCAGTTCTTC. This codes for CASSLLAGDNEQFF.

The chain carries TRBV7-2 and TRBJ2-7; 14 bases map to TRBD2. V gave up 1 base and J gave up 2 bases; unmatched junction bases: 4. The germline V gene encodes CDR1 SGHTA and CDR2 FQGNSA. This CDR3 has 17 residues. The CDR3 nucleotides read TGTGCCAGCAGCTTAGTCGTGACTAGCGGGAGGGCCTACGAGCAGTACTTC. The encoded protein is CASSLVVTSGRAYEQYF.

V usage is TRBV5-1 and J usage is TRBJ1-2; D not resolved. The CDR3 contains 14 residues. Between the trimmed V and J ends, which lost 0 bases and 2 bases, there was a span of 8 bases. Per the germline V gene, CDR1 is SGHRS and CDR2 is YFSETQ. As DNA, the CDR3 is TGCGCCAGCAGCTTGGCCCGGTGGAACTATGGCTACACCTTC. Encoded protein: CASSLARWNYGYTF.

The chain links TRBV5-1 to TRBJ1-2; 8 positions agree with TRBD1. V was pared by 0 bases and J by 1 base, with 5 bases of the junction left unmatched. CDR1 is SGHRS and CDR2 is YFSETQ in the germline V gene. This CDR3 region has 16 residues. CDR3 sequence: CASSLAQTGDNYGYTF. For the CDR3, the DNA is TGCGCCAGCAGCTTGGCTCAGACAGGGGATAACTATGGCTACACCTTC.

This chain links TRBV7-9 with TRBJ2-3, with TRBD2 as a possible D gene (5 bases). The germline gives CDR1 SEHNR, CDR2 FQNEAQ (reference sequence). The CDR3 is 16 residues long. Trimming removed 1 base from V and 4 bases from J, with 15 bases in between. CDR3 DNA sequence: TGTGCCAGCAGCTTAGTTGCGGGCCGTTTGGCAGATACGCAGTATTTT. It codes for CASSLVAGRLADTQYF.

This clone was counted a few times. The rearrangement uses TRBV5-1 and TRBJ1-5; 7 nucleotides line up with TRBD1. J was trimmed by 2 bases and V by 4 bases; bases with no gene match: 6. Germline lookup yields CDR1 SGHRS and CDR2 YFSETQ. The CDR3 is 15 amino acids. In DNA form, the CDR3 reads TGCGCCAGCAGCCCAGGACAGGAGGGCAATCAGCCCCAGCATTTT. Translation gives CASSPGQEGNQPQHF.

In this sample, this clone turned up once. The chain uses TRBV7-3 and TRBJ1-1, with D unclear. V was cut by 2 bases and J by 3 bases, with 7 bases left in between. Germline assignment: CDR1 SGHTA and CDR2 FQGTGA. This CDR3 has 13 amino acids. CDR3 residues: CASSLELYTEAFF. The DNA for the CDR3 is TGTGCCAGCAGCTTAGAGTTGTACACTGAAGCTTTCTTT.

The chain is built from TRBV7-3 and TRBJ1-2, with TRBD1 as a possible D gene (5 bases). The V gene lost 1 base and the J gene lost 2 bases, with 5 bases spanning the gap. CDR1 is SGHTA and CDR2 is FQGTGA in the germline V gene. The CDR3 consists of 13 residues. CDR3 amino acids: CASSLRGNYGYTF. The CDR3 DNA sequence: TGTGCCAGCAGCTTAAGGGGGAACTATGGCTACACCTTC. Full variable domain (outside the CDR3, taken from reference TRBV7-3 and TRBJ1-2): GAGVSQTPSNKVTEKGKYVELRCDPISGHTALYWYRQSLGQGPEFLIYFQGTGAADDSGLPNDRFFAVRPEGSVSTLKIQRTERGDSAVYLCASSLRGNYGYTFGSGTRLTVV.

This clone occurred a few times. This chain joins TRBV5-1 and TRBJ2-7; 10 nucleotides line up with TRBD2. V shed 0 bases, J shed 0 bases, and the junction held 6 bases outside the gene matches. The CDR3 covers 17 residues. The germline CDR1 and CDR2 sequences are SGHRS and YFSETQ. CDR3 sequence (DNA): TGCGCCAGCAGCTTGGCCGCTAGCGGGGGCCCCTCCTACGAGCAGTACTTC. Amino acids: CASSLAASGGPSYEQYF.

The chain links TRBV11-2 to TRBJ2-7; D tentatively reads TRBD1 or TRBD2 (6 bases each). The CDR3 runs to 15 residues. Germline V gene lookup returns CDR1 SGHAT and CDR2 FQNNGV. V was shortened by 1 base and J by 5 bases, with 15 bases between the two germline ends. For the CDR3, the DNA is TGTGCCAGCAGCTTAGGACAGGCTAGCGCCCACGAGCAGTACTTC. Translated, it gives CASSLGQASAHEQYF.

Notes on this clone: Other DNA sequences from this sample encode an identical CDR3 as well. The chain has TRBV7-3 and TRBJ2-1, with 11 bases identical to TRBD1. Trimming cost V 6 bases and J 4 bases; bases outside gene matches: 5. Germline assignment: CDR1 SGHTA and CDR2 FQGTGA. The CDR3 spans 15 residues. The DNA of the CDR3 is TGTGCCAGCAGTGCGGGACAGGGGGGGTACAATGAGCAGTTCTTC. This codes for CASSAGQGGYNEQFF.

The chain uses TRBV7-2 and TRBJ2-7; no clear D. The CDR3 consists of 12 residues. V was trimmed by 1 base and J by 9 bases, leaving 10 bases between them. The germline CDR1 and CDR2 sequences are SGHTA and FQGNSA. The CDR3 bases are TGTGCCAGCAGCTTAGATCCTGCGTCGCAGTACTTC. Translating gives CASSLDPASQYF.

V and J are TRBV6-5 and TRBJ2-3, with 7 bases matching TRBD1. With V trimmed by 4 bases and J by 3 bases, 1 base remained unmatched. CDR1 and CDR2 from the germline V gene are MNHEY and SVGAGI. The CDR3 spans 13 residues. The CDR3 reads CASSLQGTDTQYF. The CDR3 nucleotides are TGTGCCAGCAGTTTACAGGGGACAGATACGCAGTATTTT.

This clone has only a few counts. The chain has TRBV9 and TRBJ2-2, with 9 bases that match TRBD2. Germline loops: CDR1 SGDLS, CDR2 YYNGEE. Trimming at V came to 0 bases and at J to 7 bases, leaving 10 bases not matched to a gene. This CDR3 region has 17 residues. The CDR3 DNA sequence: TGTGCCAGCAGCGTAGAGGCGGGAGGGCCGTCAAGCGGGGAGCTGTTTTTT. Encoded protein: CASSVEAGGPSSGELFF.

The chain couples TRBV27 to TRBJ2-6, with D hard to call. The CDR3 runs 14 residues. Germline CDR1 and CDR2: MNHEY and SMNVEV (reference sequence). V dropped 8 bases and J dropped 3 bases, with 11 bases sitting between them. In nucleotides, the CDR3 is TGTGCCAGCGGAACGGGTAGTGGGGCCAACGTCCTGACTTTC. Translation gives CASGTGSGANVLTF.